This T cell receptor (beta chain) was captured in a study of blood T cell repertoires in COVID-19. With 6 bases clipped from V and 6 bases from J, the junction kept 8 bases outside the gene matches. The V gene's germline CDR1 is MNHEY and CDR2 SVGAGI. The CDR3 loop spans 13 amino acids. In the original workflow: Reference gene primer amplification in the assay estimated nucleated cell counts. Some clones are missing from TCRdb's copy, which holds only in-frame ones; the method was immunoSEQ multiplex PCR. From that table come the V and J calls and clone size; the DNA was used to work out D and trimming. The repertoire holds about 220,000 clones, with about 86% as singletons.

The rearrangement joins TRBV6-5 to TRBJ2-7, with 7 bases aligning to TRBD1. Sequencing used PBMCs or T cells enriched from blood (not recorded which). The source of this sequence is a woman between 35 and 50 years old with acute COVID-19. The CDR3 nucleotides read TGTGCCAGCAGCCTGACAGGGAATAGCGAGCAGTACTTC. Its translation is CASSLTGNSEQYF.